This T cell receptor (beta chain) was sequenced during a study of blood T cell repertoires in COVID-19. At the level of the study: Material from acute and convalescent COVID-19 was sourced from the United States, Italy and Spain. In each case, the material was cDNA or gDNA derived from T cells, B-cell-depleted T cells, or PBMCs.

The CDR3 extends over 15 amino acids. Trimming left V 3 bases short and J 4 bases short, with 15 bases between. Germline V gives CDR1 MDHEN, CDR2 SYDVKM. The authors' processing: Estimates of nucleated cell counts were drawn from the amplification of reference gene primers. Data came from immunoSEQ multiplex PCR; TCRdb stores just in-frame clones and leaves some out. Clone size and V and J calls were adopted from that table, with D and trimming inferred from the DNA. The sample lists tens of thousands of clones; around 92% were seen once. The specimen sequenced was peripheral blood. The TCR comes from a woman in her forties or fifties in a cohort sampled during active COVID-19. The rearrangement links TRBV28 to TRBJ1-2, with TRBD1 as a possible D gene (6 bases). The CDR3 sequence is CASSLYQGQGYGYTF. The CDR3 DNA is TGTGCCAGCAGTTTGTATCAGGGGCAAGGCTATGGCTACACCTTC.